A single sample is the source of the 3 T cell receptor beta chains below, sequenced in a study of T cell changes during pregnancy in multiple sclerosis. The protocol was immunoSEQ multiplex PCR, while the TCRdb copy is restricted to in-frame clones and leaves out a portion. The sample carries about 76,000 clones, about 92% recorded once. This sample comprised peripheral blood, obtained in the second trimester of pregnancy. The receptors were sampled from a female donor with multiple sclerosis, enrolled in a pregnancy study.

This sequence joins TRBV5-4 and TRBJ1-4; no definite D call. The CDR3 is 16 amino acids. V dropped 2 bases and J dropped 8 bases, with 19 bases sitting between them. Per germline, CDR1 SGHNT and CDR2 YYREEE (reference sequence). The CDR3 sequence is CASSFFPAQDGEKLFF. In nucleotides, the CDR3 is TGTGCCAGCAGCTTCTTCCCTGCCCAAGATGGCGAAAAACTGTTTTTT.

The chain uses TRBV7-6 and TRBJ2-2; 12 positions agree with TRBD2. CDR1 is SGHVS, CDR2 FNYEAQ, per germline. With V trimmed by 5 bases and J by 10 bases, 11 bases remained unmatched. The CDR3 covers 16 residues. The CDR3 DNA follows: TGTGCCAGCAGCCCCGGGCTAGCGGGGGGGCGTGTGGAGCTGTTTTTT. It codes for CASSPGLAGGRVELFF.

Here the CDR3 reads CASSLTRERVYNEQFF. DNA of the CDR3: TGCGCCAGCAGCTTAACGAGGGAAAGGGTCTACAATGAGCAGTTCTTC. V and J are TRBV5-1 and TRBJ2-1; a weak D match, TRBD2 (5 bases). The CDR3 sequence is 16 residues long. Germline values: CDR1 SGHRS, CDR2 YFSETQ. The V end lost 2 bases, the J end lost 3 bases, and 15 bases lay between the germline ends. The variable domain in full, completed from reference TRBV5-1 and TRBJ2-1, reads KAGVTQTPRYLIKTRGQQVTLSCSPISGHRSVSWYQQTPGQGLQFLFEYFSETQRNKGNFPGRFSGRQFSNSRSEMNVSTLELGDSALYLCASSLTRERVYNEQFFGPGTRLTVL.